Described below is a single TCR beta chain sequence and its context. The sample comes from a study of blood T cell repertoires in COVID-19. Study context: The United States, Italy and Spain provided the acute and convalescent COVID-19 samples. Sources were T cells, B-cell-depleted T cells, or PBMCs; the material itself was cDNA or gDNA.

CDR3 length: 13 residues. J lost 8 bases, V lost 3 bases, and 4 bases had no gene match. Authors' processing steps: Amplification from reference gene primers served as the basis for estimated nucleated cell counts. This table comes from immunoSEQ multiplex PCR, and its TCRdb copy is limited to in-frame clones, with some not included. The V and J calls and clone size come from that table; D and trimming were worked out from the DNA. Altogether 75,000 or so clones are present, roughly 90% being singletons, with the ten largest covering approximately 30%. V gene TRBV12-3 or TRBV12-4 combines with J gene TRBJ2-1; TRBD1 matches at 7 bases. Sequencing was carried out using peripheral blood. The TCR comes from a middle-aged man with acute or convalescent COVID-19. The DNA for the CDR3 is TGTGCCAGCAGTTTTGGCAGGGGGTATGAGCAGTTCTTC. This gives the protein CASSFGRGYEQFF.